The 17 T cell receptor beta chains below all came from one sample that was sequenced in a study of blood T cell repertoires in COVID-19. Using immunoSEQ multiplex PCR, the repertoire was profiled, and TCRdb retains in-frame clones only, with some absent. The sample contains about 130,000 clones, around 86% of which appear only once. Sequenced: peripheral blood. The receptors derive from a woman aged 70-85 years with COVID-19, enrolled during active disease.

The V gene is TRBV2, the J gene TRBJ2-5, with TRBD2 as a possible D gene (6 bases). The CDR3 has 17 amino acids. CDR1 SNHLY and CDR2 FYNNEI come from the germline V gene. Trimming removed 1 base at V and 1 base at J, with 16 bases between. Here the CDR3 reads CASSEEEPGLPQETQYF. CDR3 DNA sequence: TGTGCCAGCAGTGAAGAAGAACCGGGACTCCCCCAAGAGACCCAGTACTTC.

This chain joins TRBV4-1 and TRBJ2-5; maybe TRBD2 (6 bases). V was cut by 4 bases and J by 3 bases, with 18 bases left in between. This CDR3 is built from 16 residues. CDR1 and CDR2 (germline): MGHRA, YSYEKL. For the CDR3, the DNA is TGCGCCAGCAGCCCCCTAGCGAAGCCCGGTGAAGAGACCCAGTACTTC. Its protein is CASSPLAKPGEETQYF.

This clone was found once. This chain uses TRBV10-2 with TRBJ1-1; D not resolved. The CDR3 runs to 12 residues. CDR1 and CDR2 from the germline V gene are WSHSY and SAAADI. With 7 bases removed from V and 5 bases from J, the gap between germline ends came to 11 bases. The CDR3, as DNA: TGCGCCAGCATTGGACTAGGGACTGAAGCTTTCTTT. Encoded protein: CASIGLGTEAFF.

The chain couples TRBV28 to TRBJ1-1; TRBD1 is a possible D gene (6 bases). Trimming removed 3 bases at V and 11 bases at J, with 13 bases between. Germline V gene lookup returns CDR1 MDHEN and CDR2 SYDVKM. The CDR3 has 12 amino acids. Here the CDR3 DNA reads TGTGCCAGCAGTTTCAGGGGCGCTAGGGCTTTCTTT. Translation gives CASSFRGARAFF. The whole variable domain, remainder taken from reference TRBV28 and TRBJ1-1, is DVKVTQSSRYLVKRTGEKVFLECVQDMDHENMFWYRQDPGLGLRLIYFSYDVKMKEKGDIPEGYSVSREKKERFSLILESASTNQTSMYLCASSFRGARAFFGQGTRLTVV.

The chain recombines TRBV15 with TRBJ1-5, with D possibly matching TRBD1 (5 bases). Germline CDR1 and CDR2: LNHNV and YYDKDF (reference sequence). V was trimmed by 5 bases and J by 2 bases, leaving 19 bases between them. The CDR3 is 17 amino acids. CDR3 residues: CATSPQGGFLGNQPQHF. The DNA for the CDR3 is TGTGCCACCAGCCCTCAGGGAGGGTTCCTTGGCAATCAGCCCCAGCATTTT.

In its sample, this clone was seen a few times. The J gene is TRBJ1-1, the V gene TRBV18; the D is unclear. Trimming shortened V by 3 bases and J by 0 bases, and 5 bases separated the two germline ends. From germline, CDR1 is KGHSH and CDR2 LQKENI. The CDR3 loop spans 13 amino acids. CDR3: CASSPAVNTEAFF. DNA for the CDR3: TGTGCCAGCTCACCGGCAGTGAACACTGAAGCTTTCTTT. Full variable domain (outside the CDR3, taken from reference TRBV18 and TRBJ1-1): NAGVMQNPRHLVRRRGQEARLRCSPMKGHSHVYWYRQLPEEGLKFMVYLQKENIIDESGMPKERFSAEFPKEGPSILRIQQVVRGDSAAYFCASSPAVNTEAFFGQGTRLTVV.

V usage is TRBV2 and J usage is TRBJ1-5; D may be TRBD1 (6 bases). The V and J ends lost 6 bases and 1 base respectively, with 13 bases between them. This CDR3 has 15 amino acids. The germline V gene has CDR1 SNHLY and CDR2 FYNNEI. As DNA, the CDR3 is TGTGCCAGCAGAGCCGGGACATACAGCAATCAGCCCCAGCATTTT. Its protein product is CASRAGTYSNQPQHF.

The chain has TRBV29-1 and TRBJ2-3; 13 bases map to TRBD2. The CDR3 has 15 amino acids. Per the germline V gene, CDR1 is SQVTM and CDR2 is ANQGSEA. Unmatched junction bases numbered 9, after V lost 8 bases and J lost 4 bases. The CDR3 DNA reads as TGCAGCCGGGGGACTAGCGGGGCCGACGCAGATACGCAGTATTTT. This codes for CSRGTSGADADTQYF.

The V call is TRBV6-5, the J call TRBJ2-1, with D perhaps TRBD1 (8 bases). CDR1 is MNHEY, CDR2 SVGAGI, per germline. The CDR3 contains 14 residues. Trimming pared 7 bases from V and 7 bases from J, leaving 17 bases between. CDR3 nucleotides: TGTGCCAGCACCTACAGGGGGAGGGGGAATGAGCAGTTCTTC. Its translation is CASTYRGRGNEQFF.

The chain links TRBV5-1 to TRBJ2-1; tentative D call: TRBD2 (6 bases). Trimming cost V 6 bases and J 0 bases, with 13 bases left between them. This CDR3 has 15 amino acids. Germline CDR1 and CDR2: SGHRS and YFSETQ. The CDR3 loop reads CASNLEGISYNEQFF. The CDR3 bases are TGCGCCAGCAACCTGGAGGGGATCTCCTACAATGAGCAGTTCTTC.

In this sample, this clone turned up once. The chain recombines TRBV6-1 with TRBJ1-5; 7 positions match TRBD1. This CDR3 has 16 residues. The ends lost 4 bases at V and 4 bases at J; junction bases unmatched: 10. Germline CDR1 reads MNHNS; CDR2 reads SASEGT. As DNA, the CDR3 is TGTGCCAGCAGTGTACGGGGACAGATCCTAAATCAGCCCCAGCATTTT. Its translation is CASSVRGQILNQPQHF.

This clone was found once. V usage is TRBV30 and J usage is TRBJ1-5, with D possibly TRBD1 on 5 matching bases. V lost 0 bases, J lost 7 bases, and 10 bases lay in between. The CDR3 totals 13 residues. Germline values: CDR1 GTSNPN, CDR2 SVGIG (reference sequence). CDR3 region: CAWSVPGRQPQHF. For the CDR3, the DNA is TGTGCCTGGAGTGTACCAGGGCGCCAGCCCCAGCATTTT.

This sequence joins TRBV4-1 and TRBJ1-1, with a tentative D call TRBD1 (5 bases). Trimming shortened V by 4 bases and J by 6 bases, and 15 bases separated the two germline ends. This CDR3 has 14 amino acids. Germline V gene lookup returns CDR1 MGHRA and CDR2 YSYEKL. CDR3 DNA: TGCGCCAGCAGCCCGGTCCGCGGGGGGGCTGAAGCTTTCTTT. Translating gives CASSPVRGGAEAFF.

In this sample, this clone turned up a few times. The CDR3 reads CASSSSHEQFF. CDR3 coding DNA: TGTGCCAGCTCGAGTAGCCATGAGCAGTTCTTC. The genes are TRBV18 and TRBJ2-1, with unresolved D. Germline CDR1 reads KGHSH; CDR2 reads LQKENI. Trimming stripped 6 bases from V and 8 bases from J, with 8 bases between. The CDR3 has 11 residues.

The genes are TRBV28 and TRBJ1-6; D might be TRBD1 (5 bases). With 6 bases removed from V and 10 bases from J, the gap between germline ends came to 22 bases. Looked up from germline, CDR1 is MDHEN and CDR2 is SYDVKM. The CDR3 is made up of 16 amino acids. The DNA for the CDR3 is TGTGCCAGCAGCCGGGTCAGGATACAGGTGTCCTCACCCCTCCACTTT. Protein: CASSRVRIQVSSPLHF.

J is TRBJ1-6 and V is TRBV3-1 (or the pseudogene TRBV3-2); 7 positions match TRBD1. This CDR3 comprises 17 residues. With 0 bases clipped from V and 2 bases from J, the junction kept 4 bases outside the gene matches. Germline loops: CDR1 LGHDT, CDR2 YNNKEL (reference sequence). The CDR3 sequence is CASSQDWQGAYNSPLHF. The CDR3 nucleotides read TGTGCCAGCAGCCAAGATTGGCAGGGGGCCTATAATTCACCCCTCCACTTT.

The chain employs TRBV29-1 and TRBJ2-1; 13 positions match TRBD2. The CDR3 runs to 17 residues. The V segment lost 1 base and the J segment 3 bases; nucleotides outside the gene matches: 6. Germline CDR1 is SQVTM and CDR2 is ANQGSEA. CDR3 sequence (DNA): TGCAGCGTTGAAGGACTAGCGGGGGGCTCCTTCTACAATGAGCAGTTCTTC. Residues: CSVEGLAGGSFYNEQFF.